A single T cell receptor (beta chain) is shown here with its context. Its antigen is not identified. These data belong to a study of blood T cells in healthy people across ages. Next came a second PCR, run for about 7 to 11 cycles, which used a sample-barcoded 5' primer along with a J-beta primer mix. TCRdb fed the 5' RACE reads into MiXCR, producing one record per CDR3 protein. The table has about 1 million distinct CDR3 sequences, 40% to 45% seen once. The study's findings and limits: Diversity of TCR beta per million T cells declined in a roughly linear way with age.

Around 9 milliliters of peripheral blood were drawn from each donor into EDTA-treated tubes. Trimming pared 4 bases from V and 2 bases from J, leaving 14 bases between. The CDR3 runs 15 residues. Germline V gene lookup returns CDR1 SGHNT and CDR2 YYREEE (reference sequence). Sequencing used blood. The V and J genes are TRBV5-4 and TRBJ2-3; tentative D call: TRBD2 (6 bases). The receptor comes from a woman aged 55-70 years in good health. CDR3 nucleotides: TGTGCCAGCAGCCCGGGTAGCGGCCCCACAGATACGCAGTATTTT. Its protein is CASSPGSGPTDTQYF.